Sequencing of this TCR beta chain was carried out in a study of T-cell reconstitution after alpha-beta-depleted transplantation in children. Whole-study results and caveats: Several hundred rapidly expanded clones from non-depleted graft cells reportedly supplied alpha-beta T cells about two months post-transplant.

This clonotype has only a few counts. Its antigen is undetermined. Unique molecular identifiers tagged the TCRbeta library. TCRdb reanalysed the PCR reads using MiXCR and keeps one entry per CDR3 protein. This sample has 600,000 or so distinct CDR3 sequences, with around 23% found just once. The clonotype originates from a boy under two years old who had a stem cell transplant for acute myeloid leukemia, so the T cells may come from the graft donor. The input for sequencing was PBMCs, mostly from graft donor cells, taken 360 days after TCRalphabeta/CD19-depleted stem cell transplant.

The CDR3 bases are TGTGCCAGCAGCTTTTGGGGGGGGACAGCCTACGAGCAGTACTTC. Amino acids: CASSFWGGTAYEQYF. The gene calls are TRBV7-2 and TRBJ2-7, with D possibly called TRBD1 or TRBD2 (7 bases each). The germline gives CDR1 SGHTA, CDR2 FQGNSA. The CDR3 length is 15 residues. V lost 3 bases and J 2 bases, leaving 14 bases between the germline ends.